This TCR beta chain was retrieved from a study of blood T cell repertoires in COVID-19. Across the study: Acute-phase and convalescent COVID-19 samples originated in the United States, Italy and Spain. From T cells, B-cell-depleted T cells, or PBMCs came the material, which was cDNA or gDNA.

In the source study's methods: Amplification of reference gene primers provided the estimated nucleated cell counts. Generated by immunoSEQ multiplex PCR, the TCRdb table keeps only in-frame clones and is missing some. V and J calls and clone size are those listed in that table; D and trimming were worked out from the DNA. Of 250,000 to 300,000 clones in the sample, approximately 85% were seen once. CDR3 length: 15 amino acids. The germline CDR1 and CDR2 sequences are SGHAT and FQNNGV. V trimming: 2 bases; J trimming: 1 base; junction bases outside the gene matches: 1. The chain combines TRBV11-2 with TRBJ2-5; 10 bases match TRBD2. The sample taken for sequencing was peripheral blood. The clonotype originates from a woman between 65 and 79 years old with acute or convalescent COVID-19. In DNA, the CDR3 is TGTGCCAGCAGCTTACTAGCGGGGGTCCAAGAGACCCAGTACTTC. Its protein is CASSLLAGVQETQYF.